This T cell receptor beta chain stems from a study of Graves' ophthalmopathy and Graves' hyperthyroidism. On this clonotype itself: One end of the junction does not line up with germline, which may come from a read error.

RNA served as the template for amplifying TCR beta CDR3 regions. Second-round multiplex PCR came after a first-round RT-PCR that employed HTBI primers. TCRdb re-derived calls from the multiplex PCR reads in MiXCR, one entry per CDR3 protein. This sample yields 500,000 to 700,000 distinct CDR3 sequences, of which about 35% are seen a single time; around 4% belongs to the top ten. Germline CDR1 and CDR2: MNHEY and SVGAGI. This CDR3 contains 14 residues. Among the hyperthyroidism patients, all were newly diagnosed, aged 18 to 65, with under 2 months' duration. Clinical symptoms and serum thyroxine were used for diagnosis; TRAb, thyroid ultrasound and orbital computed tomography were also relied on.

Sequenced sample: peripheral blood or thyroid tissue (not recorded which). The V call is TRBV6-5, the J call TRBJ2-2; 8 bases line up with TRBD2. This clonotype originated in an adult man with Graves' hyperthyroidism. The CDR3 nucleotides read TGTGCCACCGGCCGTAGCGGGGCTACCGGGGAGCTGCTTTTT. It is translated as CATGRSGATGELLF.